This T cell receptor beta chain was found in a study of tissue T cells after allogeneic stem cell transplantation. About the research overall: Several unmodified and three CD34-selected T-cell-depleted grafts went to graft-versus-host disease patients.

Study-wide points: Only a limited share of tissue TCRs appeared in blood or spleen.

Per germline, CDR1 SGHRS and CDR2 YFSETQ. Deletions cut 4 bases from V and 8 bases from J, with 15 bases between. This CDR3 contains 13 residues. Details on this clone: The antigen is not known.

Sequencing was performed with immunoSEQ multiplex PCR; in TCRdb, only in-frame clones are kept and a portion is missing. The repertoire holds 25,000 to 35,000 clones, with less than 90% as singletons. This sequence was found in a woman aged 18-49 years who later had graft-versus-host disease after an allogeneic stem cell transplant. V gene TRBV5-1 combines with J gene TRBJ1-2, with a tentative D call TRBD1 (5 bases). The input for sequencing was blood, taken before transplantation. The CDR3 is CASSRDRGPGYTF. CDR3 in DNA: TGCGCCAGCAGCAGGGACCGTGGCCCGGGCTACACCTTC.